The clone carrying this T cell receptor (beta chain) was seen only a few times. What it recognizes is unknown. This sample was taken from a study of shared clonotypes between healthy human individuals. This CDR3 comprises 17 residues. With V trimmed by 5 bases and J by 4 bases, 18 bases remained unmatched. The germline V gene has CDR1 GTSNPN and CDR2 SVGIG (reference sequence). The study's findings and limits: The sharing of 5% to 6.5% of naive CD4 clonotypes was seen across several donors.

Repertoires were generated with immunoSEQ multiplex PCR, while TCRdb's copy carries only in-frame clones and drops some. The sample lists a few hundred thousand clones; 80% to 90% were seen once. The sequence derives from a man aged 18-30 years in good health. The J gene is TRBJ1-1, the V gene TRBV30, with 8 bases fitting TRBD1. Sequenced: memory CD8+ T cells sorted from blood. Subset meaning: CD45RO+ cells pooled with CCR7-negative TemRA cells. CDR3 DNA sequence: TGTGCCTGGCTCCTCCCCAGGGGGCATGAGAGGGGCACTGAAGCTTTCTTT. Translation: CAWLLPRGHERGTEAFF.